Listed below are T cell receptor beta chains from one sample, sequenced in a study of beta chain features in type 1 diabetes. The repertoire was sequenced with immunoSEQ multiplex PCR; TCRdb's copy has only in-frame clones and lacks some. The table lists 300,000 to 400,000 clones, under 8.5% of them singletons. Sequenced input: central memory CD4+ T cells from blood. Every receptor here comes from a young woman in good health. The CDR3 runs from the conserved cysteine through the conserved F or W. Each record gives: J gene, V gene, clone size, CDR3 protein. Clone size appears in some rows only: once, few, many, or a class for an expanded clone.

J gene: TRBJ1-2
V gene: TRBV2
clone size: .
CDR3 protein: CAVTGTGIGYTF

J gene: TRBJ1-1
V gene: TRBV28
clone size: few
CDR3 protein: CASTLRDTYTEAFF

J gene: TRBJ1-5
V gene: TRBV4-3
clone size: few
CDR3 protein: CASSQEWGPNSNQPQHF

J gene: TRBJ2-1
V gene: TRBV7-9
clone size: .
CDR3 protein: CASSDRGRNEQFF

J gene: TRBJ2-7
V gene: TRBV7-2
clone size: few
CDR3 protein: CASSPGLAELSYEQYF

J gene: TRBJ1-4
V gene: TRBV4-2
clone size: once
CDR3 protein: CASSHREGATNEKLFF

J gene: TRBJ2-7
V gene: TRBV25-1
clone size: .
CDR3 protein: CASSISTGSYEQYF

J gene: TRBJ2-5
V gene: TRBV11-2
clone size: .
CDR3 protein: CASSPGTGAQETQYF

J gene: TRBJ2-3
V gene: TRBV4-1
clone size: .
CDR3 protein: CASSQGASGDTQYF

J gene: TRBJ2-5
V gene: TRBV5-1
clone size: .
CDR3 protein: CASSLVGTGEETQYF

J gene: TRBJ2-3
V gene: TRBV9
clone size: .
CDR3 protein: CASSVEGWRETDTQYF

J gene: TRBJ2-7
V gene: TRBV28
clone size: few
CDR3 protein: CASTVGSYEQYF

J gene: TRBJ2-2
V gene: TRBV18
clone size: .
CDR3 protein: CASSPETGANTGELFF

J gene: TRBJ2-1
V gene: TRBV10-3
clone size: .
CDR3 protein: CAISEGTHNEQFF

J gene: TRBJ2-1
V gene: TRBV5-4
clone size: many
CDR3 protein: CASSLVERNNEQFF

J gene: TRBJ2-1
V gene: TRBV9
clone size: .
CDR3 protein: CASSPAGNEQFF

J gene: TRBJ2-1
V gene: TRBV28
clone size: few
CDR3 protein: CASSLRSWGKRHNEQFF

J gene: TRBJ1-4
V gene: TRBV11-2
clone size: .
CDR3 protein: CASSLFGTGSEKLFF

J gene: TRBJ2-5
V gene: TRBV10-3
clone size: many
CDR3 protein: CAISEIGHRETQYF

J gene: TRBJ2-7
V gene: TRBV11-2
clone size: .
CDR3 protein: CASSRNPGTGVHEQYF

J gene: TRBJ2-1
V gene: TRBV29-1
clone size: .
CDR3 protein: CSVGTSGSWYEQFF

J gene: TRBJ2-6
V gene: TRBV27
clone size: .
CDR3 protein: CASSRSGANVLTF

J gene: TRBJ2-7
V gene: TRBV29-1
clone size: .
CDR3 protein: CSVVGIETSGTYEQYF

J gene: TRBJ1-1
V gene: TRBV5-6
clone size: few
CDR3 protein: CASSWGQNTEAFF

J gene: TRBJ2-5
V gene: TRBV23-1
clone size: few
CDR3 protein: CASSEQGKRETQYF

J gene: TRBJ2-3
V gene: TRBV21-1
clone size: few
CDR3 protein: CASSKDAGRVTDTQYF

J gene: TRBJ1-1
V gene: TRBV28
clone size: .
CDR3 protein: CASSLTMNHPGAFF

J gene: TRBJ1-1
V gene: TRBV2
clone size: few
CDR3 protein: CASSPTGVVTEAFF

J gene: TRBJ2-7
V gene: TRBV6-5
clone size: .
CDR3 protein: CASSYSTTRLYEQYF

J gene: TRBJ2-3
V gene: TRBV5-4
clone size: once
CDR3 protein: CASSSGWTSADTQYF

J gene: TRBJ1-4
V gene: TRBV18
clone size: .
CDR3 protein: CASSPNRDEKLFF

J gene: TRBJ1-2
V gene: TRBV11-2
clone size: .
CDR3 protein: CASSTGDYGYTF

J gene: TRBJ1-3
V gene: TRBV7-9
clone size: few
CDR3 protein: CASSLNAGDTIYF

J gene: TRBJ1-2
V gene: TRBV9
clone size: few
CDR3 protein: CASSAWTGHYGYTF

J gene: TRBJ1-1
V gene: TRBV7-3
clone size: few
CDR3 protein: CASSLAMGTEAFF

J gene: TRBJ2-1
V gene: TRBV5-4
clone size: few
CDR3 protein: CASSLGGFSDAYNEQFF

J gene: TRBJ2-2
V gene: TRBV10-3
clone size: many
CDR3 protein: CAISELQEVGNTGELFF

J gene: TRBJ2-7
V gene: TRBV6-6
clone size: few
CDR3 protein: CASISSLSYEQYF

J gene: TRBJ2-1
V gene: TRBV2
clone size: .
CDR3 protein: CASSDWTTPLEQFF

J gene: TRBJ1-2
V gene: TRBV15
clone size: few
CDR3 protein: CATSRDSRHPTGQDYTF

J gene: TRBJ2-1
V gene: TRBV7-8
clone size: few
CDR3 protein: CASSLDGGAYNEQFF

J gene: TRBJ2-3
V gene: TRBV10-3
clone size: .
CDR3 protein: CAIKSRGTQSDTQYF

J gene: TRBJ2-3
V gene: TRBV7-9
clone size: few
CDR3 protein: CASSLTQTTDTQYF

J gene: TRBJ1-1
V gene: TRBV5-4
clone size: .
CDR3 protein: CASSLGWGNTEAFF

J gene: TRBJ1-2
V gene: TRBV5-4
clone size: .
CDR3 protein: CASSKGGRWNYGYTF

J gene: TRBJ2-1
V gene: TRBV5-6
clone size: few
CDR3 protein: CASSLWAGSAYNEQFF

J gene: TRBJ2-1
V gene: TRBV11-1
clone size: .
CDR3 protein: CASSPRNEQFF

J gene: TRBJ2-7
V gene: TRBV7-2
clone size: .
CDR3 protein: CASSLIGGYEQYF

J gene: TRBJ2-5
V gene: TRBV14
clone size: many
CDR3 protein: CASSQVGKETQYF